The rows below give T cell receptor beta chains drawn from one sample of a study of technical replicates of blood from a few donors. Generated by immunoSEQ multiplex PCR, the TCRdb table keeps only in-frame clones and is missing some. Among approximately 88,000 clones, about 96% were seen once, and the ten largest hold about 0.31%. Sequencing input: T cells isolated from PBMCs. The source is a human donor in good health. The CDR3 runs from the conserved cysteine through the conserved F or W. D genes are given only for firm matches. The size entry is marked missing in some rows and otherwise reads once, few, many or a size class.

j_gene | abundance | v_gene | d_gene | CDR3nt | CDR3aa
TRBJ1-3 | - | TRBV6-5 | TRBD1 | TGTGCCAGCAGTTACCTACAGGGGGGTTCGGGAAACACCATATATTTT | CASSYLQGGSGNTIYF
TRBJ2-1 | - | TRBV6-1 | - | TGTGCCAGCAGTGAACTCGGGAGTGGGAATGAGCAGTTCTTC | CASSELGSGNEQFF
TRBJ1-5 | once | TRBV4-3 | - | TGCGCCAGCAGCCCTGAGGCCCTGACCAATCAGCCCCAGCATTTT | CASSPEALTNQPQHF
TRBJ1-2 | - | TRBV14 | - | TGTGCCAGCAGCCAAGGCTGGCTCTATGGCTACACCTTC | CASSQGWLYGYTF
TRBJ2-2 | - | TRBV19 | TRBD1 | TGTGCCAGTTCGACAGGGGATAACACCGGGGAGCTGTTTTTT | CASSTGDNTGELFF
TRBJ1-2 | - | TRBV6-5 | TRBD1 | TGTGCCAGCGCCAGGGGACAGGGGAACTATGGCTACACCTTC | CASARGQGNYGYTF
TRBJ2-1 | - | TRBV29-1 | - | TGCAGCGTTGCCGGTTACTCCTACAATGAGCAGTTCTTC | CSVAGYSYNEQFF
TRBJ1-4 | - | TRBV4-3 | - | TGCGCCAGCAGCCGACTGACAGGCGCTAATGAAAAACTGTTTTTT | CASSRLTGANEKLFF
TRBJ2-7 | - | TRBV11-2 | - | TGTGCCAGCAGCTACGGGGACTACGAGCAGTACTTC | CASSYGDYEQYF
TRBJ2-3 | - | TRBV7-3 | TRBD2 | TGTGCCAGCAGGGAAACTAGCGATAGCACAGATACGCAGTATTTT | CASRETSDSTDTQYF
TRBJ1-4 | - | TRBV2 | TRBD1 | TGTGCCAGCAGCATACAGGGGGCAAATGAAAAACTGTTTTTT | CASSIQGANEKLFF
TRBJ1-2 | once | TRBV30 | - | TGTGCCTGGAGGTACAGACGATCTAACTATGGCTACACCTTC | CAWRYRRSNYGYTF
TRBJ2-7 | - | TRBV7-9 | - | TGTGCCAGCAGCCGAGGTACTAGCAAAACCTACGAGCAGTACTTC | CASSRGTSKTYEQYF
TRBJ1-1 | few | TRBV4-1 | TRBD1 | TGCGCCAGCAGCTATAGAGACAGGGGAGAAGCTTTCTTT | CASSYRDRGEAFF
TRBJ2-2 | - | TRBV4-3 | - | TGCGCCAGCAGCCAAGGAACGGGAGTAGCCACCGGGGAGCTGTTTTTT | CASSQGTGVATGELFF
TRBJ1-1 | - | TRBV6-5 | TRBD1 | TGTGCCAGCAGTCGTCGGGACAGAATAGGTGAAGCTTTCTTT | CASSRRDRIGEAFF
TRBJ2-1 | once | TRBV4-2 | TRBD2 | TGTGCCAGCAGCTCCGTAGGCGGCGGGAGTAATGTTGAGCAGTTCTTC | CASSSVGGGSNVEQFF
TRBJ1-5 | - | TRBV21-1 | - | TGTGCCAGCAGCAAGAGAGATTTCCGGGACAGGCGGGATCAGCCCCAGCATTTT | CASSKRDFRDRRDQPQHF
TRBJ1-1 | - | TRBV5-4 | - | TGTGCCAGCAGCAGAAGGGCGGGTATGAACACTGAAGCTTTCTTT | CASSRRAGMNTEAFF
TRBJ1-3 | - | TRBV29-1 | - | TGCAGCGTTGAGGCAGGCGATACCATATATTTT | CSVEAGDTIYF
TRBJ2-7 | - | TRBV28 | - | TGTGCCAGCAGTCTGACCGGGGCCTACGAGCAGTACTTC | CASSLTGAYEQYF
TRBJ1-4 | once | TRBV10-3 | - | TGTGCCATCAGTGGGGGCGAAAAACTGTTTTTT | CAISGGEKLFF
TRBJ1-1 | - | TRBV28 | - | TGTGCCAGCAGTTTAACCGGGATATTGAACACTGAAGCTTTCTTT | CASSLTGILNTEAFF
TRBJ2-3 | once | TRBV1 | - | TGCACCAGCAGCCAGCCCCTCCGGGGAGCCACAGATACGCAGTATTTT | CTSSQPLRGATDTQYF
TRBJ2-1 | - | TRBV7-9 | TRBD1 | TGTGCCACTTTGGGACAGGGATTAAATGAGCAGTTCTTC | CATLGQGLNEQFF
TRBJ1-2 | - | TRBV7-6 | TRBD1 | TGTGCCAGCAGCCCTCAAACAGGGGTTGAGGATGGCTACACCTTC | CASSPQTGVEDGYTF
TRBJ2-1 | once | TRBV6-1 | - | TGTGCCAGCAGTACTAGGGGGTTCGATGAGCAGTTCTTC | CASSTRGFDEQFF
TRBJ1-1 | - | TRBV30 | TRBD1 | TGTGCCTGGAGTGTAGGACAGGGGAGGAAGGCTTTCTTT | CAWSVGQGRKAFF
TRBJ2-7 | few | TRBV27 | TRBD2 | TGTGCCAGCCGTAGACTAGCGGGAAACTCCTACGAGCAGTACTTC | CASRRLAGNSYEQYF